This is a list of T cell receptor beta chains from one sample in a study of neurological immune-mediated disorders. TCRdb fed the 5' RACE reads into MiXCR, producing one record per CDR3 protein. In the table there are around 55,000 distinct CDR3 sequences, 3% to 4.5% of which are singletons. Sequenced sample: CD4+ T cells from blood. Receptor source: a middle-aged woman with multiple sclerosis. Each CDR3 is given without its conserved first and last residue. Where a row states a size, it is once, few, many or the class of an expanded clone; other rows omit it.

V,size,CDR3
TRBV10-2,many,ASTRRGAGDYGYT
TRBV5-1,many,ASSRAGTGAIVYEQY
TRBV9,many,ASSAGLTVYEQY
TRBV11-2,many,ASSLTGDRGYNEQF
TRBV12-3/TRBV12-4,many,ASSLGGSYGYT
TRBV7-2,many,ASSRSGQVDQPQH
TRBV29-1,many,SVEVQGARGEQF
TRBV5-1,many,ASSLMSSYNEQF
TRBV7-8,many,ASSRAPARETQY
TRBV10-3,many,AISESLAGGHNEQF
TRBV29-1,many,SVERDTGNGEAF
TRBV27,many,ASSPGTGLTDTQY
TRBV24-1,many,ATSDSKGLNQPQH
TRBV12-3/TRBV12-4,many,ASIDNAGGDGYT
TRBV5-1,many,ASSLFPGPEKLF
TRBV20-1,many,SARIGNPNQPQH
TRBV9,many,ASSVGGSGANEQF
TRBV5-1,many,TSSLVGQGYEKLF
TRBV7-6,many,ASSLTLGGEQY
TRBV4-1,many,ASSQVPGQGSGNTIY
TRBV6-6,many,ASSTPGTENTEAF
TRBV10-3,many,AISGAGRAEAF
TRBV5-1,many,ASSLVGMGYGYT
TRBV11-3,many,ASSLLAGDPTGELF
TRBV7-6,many,ASSLGQGVGAF
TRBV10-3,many,AISEIRGPLH
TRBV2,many,ASRPDATGGRPQH
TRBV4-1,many,ASSQERLAGVREQY
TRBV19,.,ASSMRGQGTTYEQY
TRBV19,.,ASSIFTGNNSPLH
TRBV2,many,ASLYTGELF
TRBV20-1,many,SARPGISISPYGYT
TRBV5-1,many,ASGLATQDTQY
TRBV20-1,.,SARDPASAGNNQPQH
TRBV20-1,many,SASRGSNQPQH
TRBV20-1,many,SATGKETQY
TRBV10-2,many,ASFHDRGAEAF
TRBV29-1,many,SVEDPWTGGNTEAF
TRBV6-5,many,ASSYQQGGMNTEAF
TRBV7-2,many,ASSWASGGAAEQY
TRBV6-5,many,ASRPPGQPYNSPLH
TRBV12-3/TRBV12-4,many,ASSGGMGFSGANVLT